The subject of this entry is one TCR beta chain. Its antigen is not identified. This sample was taken from a study of cytomegalovirus exposure and HLA in healthy donors. Whole-study results and caveats: Later on, an analysis tied about 17,000 TCR beta sequences to HLA alleles at 0.05 false discovery rate.

PCR was performed using 60 Vbeta and 13 Jbeta primers. Assay used: immunoSEQ multiplex PCR; TCRdb lists only in-frame clones, some missing. The data show tens of thousands of clones, roughly four fifths seen once. The source of this sequence is a man in his fifties in good health and CMV-seronegative. Sequences were obtained from PBMCs.

The CDR3 sequence: CASSLSPSQPQHF. The CDR3 bases are TGTGCCAGCAGTTTATCGCCCAGTCAGCCCCAGCATTTT. The V and J genes are TRBV28 and TRBJ1-5, with D unclear. Germline loops: CDR1 MDHEN, CDR2 SYDVKM. Trimming took 1 base from V and 6 from J, leaving 7 bases between them. The CDR3 covers 13 residues.